These 21 T cell receptor beta chains were all obtained from the same sample, sequenced in a study of Graves' ophthalmopathy and Graves' hyperthyroidism. For repertoire sequencing, the TCR beta CDR3 regions were amplified from RNA transcripts. First-round RT-PCR used HTBI primers; second-round multiplex PCR followed. TCRdb re-called the multiplex PCR reads with MiXCR, one entry per CDR3 protein. Of about 1.2 million distinct CDR3 sequences listed, less than 45% were seen once; the top ten hold around 10%. Sequenced sample: peripheral blood or thyroid tissue (not recorded which). These receptors all come from an adult man with Graves' hyperthyroidism.

This chain connects TRBV19 to TRBJ2-5; 11 bases fit TRBD2. Germline CDR1 is LNHDA and CDR2 is SQIVND (reference sequence). This CDR3 comprises 16 residues. Unmatched junction bases numbered 8, after V lost 6 bases and J lost 2 bases. Here the CDR3 reads CASRTGLADGQETQYF. For the CDR3, the DNA is TGTGCCAGTAGGACGGGACTAGCGGATGGGCAAGAGACCCAGTACTTC.

The chain couples TRBV11-2 to TRBJ1-2; maybe TRBD1 (5 bases). Germline V gene sequence: CDR1 SGHAT, CDR2 FQNNGV. This CDR3 has 15 residues. Trimming took off 5 bases at V and 8 bases at J, with 21 bases between the two ends. CDR3 sequence: CASSPGNSGLRGYTF. CDR3 DNA sequence: TGTGCCAGCAGCCCCGGCAACTCAGGGTTAAGGGGCTACACCTTC.

This clonotype was seen at least ten times. The chain carries TRBV20-1 and TRBJ1-5; 7 bases are a match to TRBD1. The CDR3 loop spans 13 amino acids. The junction had 8 bases not matched to a gene; V was cut back by 5 bases and J by 7 bases. Germline loops: CDR1 DFQATT, CDR2 SNEGSKA (reference sequence). The CDR3 protein is CSAGKTGRQPQHF. CDR3 sequence (DNA): TGCAGTGCTGGAAAGACAGGGAGGCAGCCCCAGCATTTT.

The genes are TRBV2 and TRBJ2-7, with TRBD2 matching 9 bases. Germline CDR1 SNHLY, CDR2 FYNNEI. The CDR3 totals 13 residues. CDR3 sequence reads: CASKREASYEQYF. As DNA, the CDR3 is TGTGCTAGTAAGCGGGAGGCCTCCTACGAGCAGTACTTC.

The chain is built from TRBV11-1 and TRBJ1-1, with 9 bases identical to TRBD1. The CDR3 totals 16 residues. V was clipped by 5 bases and J by 1 base; unmatched bases: 8. Germline-derived CDR1 and CDR2 are SGHAT and FQDESV (reference sequence). The CDR3 DNA follows: TGTGCCAGCAGCGAACAGACAGGGGGTAGGAACACTGAAGCTTTCTTT. Its protein product is CASSEQTGGRNTEAFF.

Comment on this clonotype: An end of the junction differs from the germline gene, which may be a read error. V usage is TRBV2 and J usage is TRBJ2-7; 9 bases line up with TRBD1. The CDR3 length is 14 residues. The V gene's germline CDR1 is SNHLY and CDR2 FYNNEI. This chain's CDR3 is CAGSEGTGPYEQYF. CDR3 in DNA: TGTGCCGGCAGTGAAGGGACAGGGCCTTACGAGCAGTACTTC.

At least ten counts were recorded for this clonotype. The DNA for the CDR3 is TGTGCCAGCAGTTTGGTAGCAGGGCTGGGCACTGAAGCTTTCTTT. Protein sequence: CASSLVAGLGTEAFF. This chain connects TRBV12-3 or TRBV12-4 to TRBJ1-1, with D possibly matching TRBD1 (5 bases). Trimming removed 3 bases from V and 4 bases from J, with 15 bases in between. The CDR3 has 15 residues.

This chain joins TRBV12-3 or TRBV12-4 and TRBJ2-2, with 10 bases that match TRBD2. V was clipped by 4 bases and J by 1 base; unmatched bases: 9. The CDR3 totals 18 residues. Here the CDR3 reads CASSYSFLAGGNTGELFF. For the CDR3, the DNA is TGTGCCAGCAGTTACTCGTTTTTAGCGGGGGGGAACACCGGGGAGCTGTTTTTT.

The chain links TRBV7-9 to TRBJ1-1; D gene uncertain. Deletions cut 5 bases from V and 8 bases from J, with 15 bases between. CDR1 and CDR2 from the germline V gene are SEHNR and FQNEAQ (reference sequence). This CDR3 is 13 amino acids long. The CDR3 coding sequence is TGTGCCAGCAGCGCCGAGGTCGCTGGGGAAGCTTTCTTT. This encodes CASSAEVAGEAFF.

This clonotype was detected many times. This chain connects TRBV4-1 to TRBJ2-5; 7 bases map to TRBD1. This CDR3 region has 15 residues. Germline V lookup: CDR1 MGHRA, CDR2 YSYEKL. The trim removed 0 bases at V and 2 bases at J, leaving 3 bases unmatched. CDR3 loop: CASSQEEGQQETQYF. The CDR3 nucleotides read TGCGCCAGCAGCCAAGAAGAGGGACAGCAAGAGACCCAGTACTTC.

The gene calls are TRBV28 and TRBJ1-4, with 8 bases aligning to TRBD1. CDR1 and CDR2 from the germline V gene are MDHEN and SYDVKM. The V and J ends lost 4 bases and 6 bases, in that order; junction bases with no gene match: 1. There are 13 residues in the CDR3. The CDR3 spells CASSWTGYEKLFF. The CDR3 coding sequence is TGTGCCAGCAGTTGGACAGGGTATGAAAAACTGTTTTTT.

The sample holds many counts of this clonotype. The J gene is TRBJ2-5, the V gene TRBV12-3 or TRBV12-4; D is perhaps TRBD1 (5 bases). The CDR3 sequence is 11 residues long. Trimming took off 7 bases at V and 5 bases at J, with 8 bases between the two ends. The CDR3 region is CASIRQETQYF. The CDR3 coding sequence is TGTGCCAGCATTAGACAGGAGACCCAGTACTTC.

The chain recombines TRBV5-4 with TRBJ1-4; D gene ambiguous. V lost 1 base to trimming and J lost 3 bases, with 7 bases between them. The germline CDR1 and CDR2 sequences are SGHNT and YYREEE (reference sequence). The CDR3 length is 14 residues. The CDR3, as DNA: TGTGCCAGCAGCTTGTATGGGGCTAATGAAAAACTGTTTTTT. Translated: CASSLYGANEKLFF.

This clonotype has ten or more counts. The chain combines TRBV29-1 with TRBJ1-1; D is possibly TRBD1 (6 bases). Trimming took 7 bases from V and 4 from J, leaving 19 bases between them. Germline V gene sequence: CDR1 SQVTM, CDR2 ANQGSEA. CDR3 length: 14 amino acids. The CDR3 here is CSAVTQGWSTEAFF. The CDR3, as DNA: TGCAGCGCAGTAACACAGGGATGGAGCACTGAAGCTTTCTTT.

The rearrangement joins TRBV6-5 to TRBJ1-5; D possibly corresponds to TRBD1 (5 bases). With 5 bases removed from V and 5 bases from J, the gap between germline ends came to 22 bases. The CDR3 length is 17 residues. Looked up from germline, CDR1 is MNHEY and CDR2 is SVGAGI. The CDR3 DNA reads TGTGCCAGCAGTACACGAGCCAGGGCTGGGAGAGATCAGCCCCAGCATTTT. This codes for CASSTRARAGRDQPQHF.

The table lists this clonotype with many counts. The CDR3 here is CASSFGSGDEQYF. CDR3 DNA: TGTGCCAGCAGCTTTGGTTCGGGCGACGAGCAGTACTTC. The chain links TRBV7-3 to TRBJ2-7; D not certain. Trimming shortened V by 3 bases and J by 5 bases, and 11 bases separated the two germline ends. The CDR3 totals 13 residues. Germline loops: CDR1 SGHTA, CDR2 FQGTGA.

This clonotype was recorded a few times. The V gene is TRBV4-1, the J gene TRBJ2-7; D not certain. The CDR3 is made up of 13 amino acids. V was trimmed by 0 bases and J by 9 bases, leaving 12 bases between them. Germline lookup yields CDR1 MGHRA and CDR2 YSYEKL. CDR3 sequence (DNA): TGCGCCAGCAGCCAAGATGGGCCCCGGCGGCAGTACTTC. The encoded protein is CASSQDGPRRQYF.

The gene calls are TRBV29-1 and TRBJ1-5, with D possibly TRBD1 on 5 matching bases. V shed 6 bases and J shed 4 bases, with 10 bases lying between them. Per the germline V gene, CDR1 is SQVTM and CDR2 is ANQGSEA. The CDR3 loop spans 12 amino acids. CDR3 DNA sequence: TGCAGCGTAGCGGACATTAATCAGCCCCAGCATTTT. Protein: CSVADINQPQHF.

There are many counts of this clonotype. V usage is TRBV15 and J usage is TRBJ1-4; 9 nucleotides line up with TRBD1. The CDR3 covers 15 residues. V gave up 6 bases and J gave up 7 bases; unmatched junction bases: 9. CDR1 and CDR2 from the germline V gene are LNHNV and YYDKDF (reference sequence). The CDR3 coding sequence is TGTGCCACCAGTCTAGACCGGGACAGGGTTGAAAAACTGTTTTTT. Protein: CATSLDRDRVEKLFF.

This chain links TRBV7-2 with TRBJ1-6, with 7 bases lining up with TRBD1. There are 15 residues in the CDR3. The trim removed 6 bases at V and 7 bases at J, leaving 9 bases unmatched. Germline lookup yields CDR1 SGHTA and CDR2 FQGNSA. The CDR3 bases are TGTGCCAGCAGTAACGACAGGGCGGAGAATTCACCCCTCCACTTT. Translating gives CASSNDRAENSPLHF.

This clonotype appeared a few times. The CDR3 reads CSVAGSRLEQYF. The CDR3 region has the DNA TGCAGCGTTGCGGGGTCCCGGTTGGAGCAGTACTTC. The rearrangement joins TRBV29-1 to TRBJ2-7; D is perhaps TRBD2 (5 bases). Trimming shortened V by 4 bases and J by 7 bases, and 14 bases separated the two germline ends. Germline CDR1 is SQVTM and CDR2 is ANQGSEA. This CDR3 comprises 12 residues.